This entry describes one T cell receptor beta chain. Germline-derived CDR1 and CDR2 are DFQATT and SNEGSKA (reference sequence). The CDR3 runs 11 residues. Trimming left V 1 base short and J 6 bases short, with 6 bases between. These data come from a study of T cell repertoires in cytomegalovirus infection. TCRdb ran MiXCR on the reads and lists one entry per CDR3 protein. This table has over 150,000 distinct CDR3 sequences, about an eighth appearing once. Sequencing was done on a sample of PBMCs. The chain is built from TRBV20-1 and TRBJ1-2, with D possibly being TRBD1 (5 bases). The receptor's source is a human donor in good health (CMV status not recorded). Some clones in this sample may be carry-over from other donors' samples. The CDR3, as DNA: TGCAGTGCTAGAGTGACAGATGGCTACACCTTC. Amino acid sequence: CSARVTDGYTF.